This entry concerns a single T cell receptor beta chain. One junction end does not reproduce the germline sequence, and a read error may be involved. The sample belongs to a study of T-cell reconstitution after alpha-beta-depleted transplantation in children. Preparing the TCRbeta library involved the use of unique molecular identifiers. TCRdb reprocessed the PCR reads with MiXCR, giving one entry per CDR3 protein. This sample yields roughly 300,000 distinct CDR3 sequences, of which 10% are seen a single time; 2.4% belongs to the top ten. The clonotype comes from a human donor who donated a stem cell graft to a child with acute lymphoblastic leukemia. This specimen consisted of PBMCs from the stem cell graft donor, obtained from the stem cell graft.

CDR3: CASSQDSSGGTSKNSQYF. The CDR3 nucleotides read TGTGCCAGCAGCCAAGATTCGAGTGGGGGGACTTCCAAAAACAGTCAGTACTTC. The chain joins TRBV3-1 to TRBJ2-4, with D perhaps TRBD2 (6 bases). This CDR3 spans 18 amino acids. Per the germline V gene, CDR1 is LGHDT and CDR2 is YNNKEL (reference sequence).